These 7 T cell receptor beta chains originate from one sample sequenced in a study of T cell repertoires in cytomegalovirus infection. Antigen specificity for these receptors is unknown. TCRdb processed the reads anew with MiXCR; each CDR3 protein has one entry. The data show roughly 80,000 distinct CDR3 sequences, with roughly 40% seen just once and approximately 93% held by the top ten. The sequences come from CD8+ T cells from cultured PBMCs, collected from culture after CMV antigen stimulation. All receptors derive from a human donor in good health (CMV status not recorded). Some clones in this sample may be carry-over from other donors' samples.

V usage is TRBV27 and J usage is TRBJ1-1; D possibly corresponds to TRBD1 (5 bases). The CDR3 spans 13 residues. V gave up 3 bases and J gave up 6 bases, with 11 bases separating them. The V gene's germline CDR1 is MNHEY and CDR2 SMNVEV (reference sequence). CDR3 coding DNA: TGTGCCAGCAGTTTGGGGGGATTCGCTGAAGCTTTCTTT. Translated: CASSLGGFAEAFF.

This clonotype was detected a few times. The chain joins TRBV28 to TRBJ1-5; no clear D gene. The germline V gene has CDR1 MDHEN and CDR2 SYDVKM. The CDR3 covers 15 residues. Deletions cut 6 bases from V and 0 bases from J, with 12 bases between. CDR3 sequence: CASRLRLNSNQPQHF. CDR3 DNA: TGTGCCAGCAGACTCCGACTGAATAGCAATCAGCCCCAGCATTTT. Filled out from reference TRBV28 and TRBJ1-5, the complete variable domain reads DVKVTQSSRYLVKRTGEKVFLECVQDMDHENMFWYRQDPGLGLRLIYFSYDVKMKEKGDIPEGYSVSREKKERFSLILESASTNQTSMYLCASRLRLNSNQPQHFGDGTRLSIL.

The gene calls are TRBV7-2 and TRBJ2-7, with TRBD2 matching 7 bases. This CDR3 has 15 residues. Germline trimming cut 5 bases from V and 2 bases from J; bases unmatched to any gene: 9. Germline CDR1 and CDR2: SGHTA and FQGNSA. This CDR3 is CASSQLPGGTYEQYF. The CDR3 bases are TGTGCCAGCAGCCAGCTTCCGGGGGGTACCTACGAGCAGTACTTC.

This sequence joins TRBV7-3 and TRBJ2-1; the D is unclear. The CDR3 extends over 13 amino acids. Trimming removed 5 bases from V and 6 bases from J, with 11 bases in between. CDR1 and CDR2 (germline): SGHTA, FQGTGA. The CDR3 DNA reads TGTGCCAGCAGCCCAATCGATGGCAATGAGCAGTTCTTC. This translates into CASSPIDGNEQFF. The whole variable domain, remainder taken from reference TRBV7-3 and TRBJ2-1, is GAGVSQTPSNKVTEKGKYVELRCDPISGHTALYWYRQSLGQGPEFLIYFQGTGAADDSGLPNDRFFAVRPEGSVSTLKIQRTERGDSAVYLCASSPIDGNEQFFGPGTRLTVL.

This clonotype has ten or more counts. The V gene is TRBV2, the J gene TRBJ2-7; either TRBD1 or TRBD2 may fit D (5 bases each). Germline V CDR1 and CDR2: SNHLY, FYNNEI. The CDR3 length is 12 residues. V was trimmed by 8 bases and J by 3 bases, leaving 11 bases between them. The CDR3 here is CASGTDYYEQYF. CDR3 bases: TGTGCCAGCGGGACCGACTACTACGAGCAGTACTTC.

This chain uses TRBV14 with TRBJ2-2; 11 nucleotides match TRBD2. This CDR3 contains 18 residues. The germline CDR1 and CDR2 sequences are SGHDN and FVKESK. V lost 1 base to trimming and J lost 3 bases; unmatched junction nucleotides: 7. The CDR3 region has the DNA TGTGCCAGCAGCCAAGCAAGACCGGGACTAGCGGACACCGGGGAGCTGTTTTTT. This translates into CASSQARPGLADTGELFF.

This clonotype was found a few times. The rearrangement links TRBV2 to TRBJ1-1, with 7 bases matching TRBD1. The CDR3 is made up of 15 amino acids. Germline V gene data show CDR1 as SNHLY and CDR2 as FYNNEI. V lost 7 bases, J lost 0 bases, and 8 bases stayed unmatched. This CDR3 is CASKSGTAMNTEAFF. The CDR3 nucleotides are TGTGCCAGCAAATCCGGGACAGCAATGAACACTGAAGCTTTCTTT.